These 7 T cell receptor beta chains were all obtained from the same sample, sequenced in a study of T cell clones after liver transplantation. TCRdb's copy holds only in-frame clones and misses some; the assay was immunoSEQ multiplex PCR. Of 72,000 or so clones in the sample, around 78% are singletons; the top ten hold less than 3.5%. The material sequenced was CD4+ T cells from blood, taken at the 22-month timepoint. These receptor sequences come from a human patient who received a liver transplant. Some T cells may possibly be graft donor cells.

CDR3 amino acids: CASSRDSGNTGELFF. The CDR3 DNA sequence: TGTGCCAGCAGCCGGGACAGCGGGAACACCGGGGAGCTGTTTTTT. This sequence joins TRBV7-2 and TRBJ2-2, with 7 nucleotides matching TRBD1. Trimming cost V 5 bases and J 1 base; bases outside gene matches: 4. This CDR3 has 15 residues. The germline V gene encodes CDR1 SGHTA and CDR2 FQGNSA.

The chain recombines TRBV4-2 with TRBJ2-7; 7 nucleotides agree with TRBD1. Germline V gene sequence: CDR1 LGHNA, CDR2 YNFKEQ. The J segment lost 2 bases and the V segment lost 0 bases, leaving 4 bases of the junction unmatched. This CDR3 comprises 15 residues. Here the CDR3 reads CASSQDFQGAYEQYF. The CDR3 coding sequence is TGTGCCAGCAGCCAAGATTTCCAGGGGGCCTACGAGCAGTACTTC.

V is TRBV6-5 and J is TRBJ2-5; TRBD2 might be the D (6 bases). Germline V CDR1 and CDR2: MNHEY, SVGAGI. With 0 bases removed from V and 3 bases from J, the gap between germline ends came to 8 bases. The CDR3 contains 14 residues. The CDR3 region has the DNA TGTGCCAGCAGTTACTCCTGGGGGGAAGAGACCCAGTACTTC. Protein product: CASSYSWGEETQYF.

The gene calls are TRBV2 and TRBJ1-4, with no clear D. Between the trimmed V and J ends, which lost 9 bases and 1 base, there was a span of 15 bases. This CDR3 comprises 15 residues. Per germline, CDR1 SNHLY and CDR2 FYNNEI. The CDR3 DNA is TGTGCCAGTTGGGAAGACCCGGGAACTAATGAAAAACTGTTTTTT. It encodes CASWEDPGTNEKLFF.

This chain connects TRBV7-8 to TRBJ2-2; 10 bases align to TRBD2. Losses at the gene ends were 3 bases for V and 14 bases for J; bases not matched to a gene: 9. Germline V CDR1 and CDR2: SGHVS, FQNEAQ. The CDR3 length is 14 residues. The CDR3 DNA reads as TGTGCCAGCAGCTTTTTGGTAGCGGGAGGTGGCCTGTTTTTT. Its protein is CASSFLVAGGGLFF.

The J gene is TRBJ1-1, the V gene TRBV5-6, with D uncertain. The CDR3 runs to 14 residues. V lost 1 base to trimming and J lost 2 bases, with 9 bases between them. CDR1 and CDR2 from the germline V gene are SGHDT and YYEEEE. The CDR3 coding sequence is TGTGCCAGCAGCTTGTATCCGGGAAACACTGAAGCTTTCTTT. This gives the protein CASSLYPGNTEAFF. Full variable domain (missing parts from reference TRBV5-6 and TRBJ1-1): DAGVTQSPTHLIKTRGQQVTLRCSPKSGHDTVSWYQQALGQGPQFIFQYYEEEERQRGNFPDRFSGHQFPNYSSELNVNALLLGDSALYLCASSLYPGNTEAFFGQGTRLTVV.

The rearrangement joins TRBV5-4 to TRBJ1-3; no firm D call. V lost 0 bases, J lost 2 bases, and 6 bases lay in between. CDR3 size: 14 residues. Germline CDR1 SGHNT, CDR2 YYREEE (reference sequence). Written as DNA, the CDR3 is TGTGCCAGCAGCTTGGGGACGGCTGGAAACACCATATATTTT. This sequence encodes CASSLGTAGNTIYF.